The 3 T cell receptor beta chains below all came from one sample that was sequenced in a study of Ad26.COV2.S vaccination and SARS-CoV-2 variants. The repertoire was sequenced with immunoSEQ multiplex PCR; TCRdb's copy has only in-frame clones and lacks some. The sample lists about 480,000 clones, around 88% seen once, with about 13% in the top ten. This sample's treatment: some 20 received Ad26.COV2.S at low or high dose, single or two shots; several received placebo; per-sample allocation not given. The samples were gathered on day 63 after the first injection of vaccine or placebo. Here the sequenced sample was peripheral blood, taken in a trial of Ad26.COV2.S vaccine versus placebo. The receptors were sampled from a person aged 18-60 years who received the Ad26.COV2.S COVID-19 vaccine or a placebo.

The V gene is TRBV18, the J gene TRBJ2-1, with 9 bases aligning to TRBD2. CDR1 is KGHSH and CDR2 is LQKENI in the germline V gene. After removal of 0 bases from V and 8 bases from J, the junction contained 8 bases not matched to a gene. This CDR3 is built from 16 residues. The CDR3 DNA sequence: TGTGCCAGCTCACCACCGGGGCGGGAGGGCCTGGATGAGCAGTTCTTC. Residues: CASSPPGREGLDEQFF.

This clone was detected a few times. The V call is TRBV6-5, the J call TRBJ1-1; possible D gene TRBD1, 5 bases. V was cut by 4 bases and J by 4 bases, with 19 bases left in between. Germline CDR1 is MNHEY and CDR2 is SVGAGI. The CDR3 has 16 residues. The DNA for the CDR3 is TGTGCCAGCAGTTCCCTCAGGGAACCTGGGAGCACTGAAGCTTTCTTT. Translating it yields CASSSLREPGSTEAFF.

This sequence joins TRBV27 and TRBJ2-3; possibly TRBD2 for D (6 bases). Germline lookup yields CDR1 MNHEY and CDR2 SMNVEV (reference sequence). The V end lost 7 bases, the J end lost 6 bases, and 14 bases lay between the germline ends. The CDR3 contains 13 residues. The CDR3 loop reads CASTGLSSDTQYF. CDR3 DNA sequence: TGTGCCAGCACGGGACTTAGTTCTGATACGCAGTATTTT.